The 19 T cell receptor beta chains below all came from one sample that was sequenced in a study of cytomegalovirus exposure and HLA in healthy donors. PCR primers comprised 60 Vbeta and 13 Jbeta primers. This table comes from immunoSEQ multiplex PCR, and its TCRdb copy is limited to in-frame clones, with some not included. The profile covers 95,000 to 100,000 clones, with approximately 75% appearing a single time and 1.9% taken by the ten largest. Material: PBMCs. These receptors were collected from a woman in her 40s in good health and CMV-seronegative.

This chain uses TRBV7-8 with TRBJ2-5, with 8 bases identical to TRBD1. Trimming removed 5 bases from V and 5 bases from J; junction bases left unmatched: 4. Germline CDR1 reads SGHVS; CDR2 reads FQNEAQ. The CDR3 loop spans 13 amino acids. Here the CDR3 DNA reads TGTGCCAGCAGCACCCGGGACAGGGAGACCCAGTACTTC. It codes for CASSTRDRETQYF.

The V call is TRBV19, the J call TRBJ1-4; no firm D call. The V and J ends lost 3 bases and 7 bases respectively, with 18 bases between them. The length of the CDR3 is 16 residues. In germline, CDR1 is LNHDA, CDR2 SQIVND (reference sequence). DNA for the CDR3: TGTGCCAGTAGTATCCCCTCCTCCGCCGCAGGTGAAAAACTGTTTTTT. As protein: CASSIPSSAAGEKLFF.

V is TRBV6-5 and J is TRBJ1-2, with 7 bases matching TRBD1. This CDR3 has 15 residues. Germline V gene sequence: CDR1 MNHEY, CDR2 SVGAGI. Trimming cost V 0 bases and J 6 bases; bases outside gene matches: 7. In DNA form, the CDR3 reads TGTGCCAGCAGTTACTCGAGGGGGCCAGGGGATGGCTACACCTTC. Protein sequence: CASSYSRGPGDGYTF.

The V gene is TRBV19, the J gene TRBJ2-3; 9 bases line up with TRBD1. The CDR3 length is 15 residues. Germline CDR1 is LNHDA and CDR2 is SQIVND (reference sequence). J lost 6 bases, V lost 7 bases, and 11 bases had no gene match. In DNA form, the CDR3 reads TGTGCCAGTACTACGATGGGACAGGGAACGGATACGCAGTATTTT. Protein: CASTTMGQGTDTQYF.

The rearrangement links TRBV6-1 to TRBJ2-7; 9 nucleotides match TRBD2. The CDR3 runs 18 residues. The junction had 9 bases not matched to a gene; V was cut back by 0 bases and J by 0 bases. Germline loops: CDR1 MNHNS, CDR2 SASEGT. CDR3 coding DNA: TGTGCCAGCAGTGAAGCGCGTTGGGTAGCGGGGGCCTCCTACGAGCAGTACTTC. Translated, it gives CASSEARWVAGASYEQYF.

The J gene is TRBJ2-7, the V gene TRBV19, with 8 bases identical to TRBD1. V shed 6 bases, J shed 5 bases, and the junction held 15 bases outside the gene matches. CDR1 is LNHDA and CDR2 is SQIVND in the germline V gene (reference sequence). The CDR3 is 16 amino acids. Here the CDR3 reads CASRSQTGANADEQYF. In nucleotides, the CDR3 is TGTGCCAGTAGATCTCAGACAGGGGCTAATGCGGACGAGCAGTACTTC.

The J gene is TRBJ2-3, the V gene TRBV30, with D possibly TRBD1 on 5 matching bases. V shed 3 bases and J shed 4 bases, with 8 bases lying between them. Per germline, CDR1 GTSNPN and CDR2 SVGIG (reference sequence). The CDR3 spans 12 residues. The CDR3: CAWSRAPDTQYF. The CDR3 nucleotides are TGTGCCTGGAGCAGGGCTCCAGATACGCAGTATTTT.

The count of this clone is one. The chain employs TRBV6-5 and TRBJ1-2; 10 nucleotides line up with TRBD1. This CDR3 spans 14 amino acids. CDR1 and CDR2 from the germline V gene are MNHEY and SVGAGI. With V trimmed by 5 bases and J by 8 bases, 8 bases remained unmatched. The DNA of the CDR3 is TGTGCCAGCAGTCCATCCGGGACAGGGGCGGGCTACACCTTC. This codes for CASSPSGTGAGYTF.

The chain joins TRBV11-2 to TRBJ2-5; tentatively, D is TRBD1 (6 bases). This CDR3 contains 13 residues. Germline V lookup: CDR1 SGHAT, CDR2 FQNNGV. With 4 bases removed from V and 5 bases from J, the gap between germline ends came to 11 bases. The CDR3 nucleotides are TGTGCCAGCAGCTCGGACCAGGGGGAGACCCAGTACTTC. Protein: CASSSDQGETQYF.

This chain joins TRBV28 and TRBJ2-1; a possible D gene is TRBD2 (7 bases). This CDR3 has 17 residues. The V and J ends lost 1 base and 9 bases respectively, with 22 bases between them. CDR1 and CDR2 from the germline V gene are MDHEN and SYDVKM. The CDR3 DNA sequence: TGTGCCAGCAGTTTATTCCGGTTGGGGGGGGCCGGGGGTGAGCAGTTCTTC. This encodes CASSLFRLGGAGGEQFF.

The J gene is TRBJ1-1, the V gene TRBV4-3; perhaps TRBD1 as D (6 bases). Germline V gene data show CDR1 as LGHNA and CDR2 as YSLEER. V shed 0 bases and J shed 2 bases, with 13 bases lying between them. The CDR3 spans 16 residues. DNA for the CDR3: TGCGCCAGCAGCCAAGAAGGGCTGGACAGTAACACTGAAGCTTTCTTT. Translating it yields CASSQEGLDSNTEAFF.

The chain employs TRBV5-1 and TRBJ2-7; TRBD2 agrees at 11 bases. Germline CDR1 reads SGHRS; CDR2 reads YFSETQ. The CDR3 consists of 17 residues. Germline trimming cut 0 bases from V and 1 base from J; bases unmatched to any gene: 6. CDR3: CASSLVLAGDFSYEQYF. In DNA form, the CDR3 reads TGCGCCAGCAGCTTGGTACTAGCGGGGGATTTTTCCTACGAGCAGTACTTC.

This clone was counted only a few times. V usage is TRBV19 and J usage is TRBJ1-5; 8 positions agree with TRBD1. Trimming removed 4 bases from V and 1 base from J; junction bases left unmatched: 6. Germline V lookup: CDR1 LNHDA, CDR2 SQIVND (reference sequence). The CDR3 covers 16 residues. CDR3 DNA: TGTGCCAGTAGTAGAGGACAGGGCGTGAGCAATCAGCCCCAGCATTTT. This translates into CASSRGQGVSNQPQHF.

The gene calls are TRBV19 and TRBJ2-7; 9 nucleotides match TRBD2. The CDR3 has 15 amino acids. With V trimmed by 1 base and J by 2 bases, 3 bases remained unmatched. Germline V gives CDR1 LNHDA, CDR2 SQIVND (reference sequence). In nucleotides, the CDR3 is TGTGCCAGTAGTATAGGGGCGGGAGGGACCTACGAGCAGTACTTC. This sequence encodes CASSIGAGGTYEQYF.

The chain recombines TRBV19 with TRBJ2-7; 9 bases fit TRBD1. The CDR3 sequence is 14 residues long. V was pared by 5 bases and J by 4 bases, with 6 bases of the junction left unmatched. Looked up from germline, CDR1 is LNHDA and CDR2 is SQIVND (reference sequence). The CDR3 protein is CASSAQGAGYEQYF. CDR3 DNA sequence: TGTGCCAGTAGTGCACAGGGGGCGGGATACGAGCAGTACTTC.

This chain connects TRBV10-3 to TRBJ2-5; TRBD1 agrees at 7 bases. Per the germline V gene, CDR1 is ENHRY and CDR2 is SYGVKD. The CDR3 runs 14 residues. Unmatched junction bases numbered 2, after V lost 2 bases and J lost 2 bases. DNA for the CDR3: TGTGCCATCAGTGAGAGGGACAGTCAAGAGACCCAGTACTTC. Protein sequence: CAISERDSQETQYF.

The chain is built from TRBV5-1 and TRBJ2-1; 13 bases are shared with TRBD2. Unmatched junction bases numbered 3, after V lost 4 bases and J lost 5 bases. CDR3 size: 15 residues. CDR1 is SGHRS, CDR2 YFSETQ, per germline. The CDR3 DNA is TGCGCCAGCAGCCCGGGGACTAGCGGGAACAATGAGCAGTTCTTC. It encodes CASSPGTSGNNEQFF.

In its sample, this clone was seen a few times. V gene TRBV6-6 combines with J gene TRBJ2-7; TRBD1 matches 8 bases. There are 16 residues in the CDR3. Germline CDR1 MNHNY, CDR2 SVGAGI (reference sequence). The J segment lost 4 bases and the V segment lost 0 bases, leaving 8 bases of the junction unmatched. The CDR3 sequence is CASSYSFQGATYEQYF. CDR3 nucleotides: TGTGCCAGCAGTTACTCGTTTCAGGGGGCTACTTACGAGCAGTACTTC.

The count of this clone is one. The chain is built from TRBV5-6 and TRBJ1-6; 7 positions match TRBD1. CDR3 length: 17 amino acids. V lost 3 bases, J lost 3 bases, and 9 bases stayed unmatched. Germline V lookup: CDR1 SGHDT, CDR2 YYEEEE. The CDR3 loop reads CASSSSRQGFYNSPLHF. The CDR3 nucleotides are TGTGCCAGCAGCTCCAGCAGACAGGGATTCTATAATTCACCCCTCCACTTT.